This TCR beta chain was retrieved from a study of cytomegalovirus exposure and HLA in healthy donors. General observations from the study: Later work found most CMV-associated TCR beta chains apparently HLA-restricted. No immune exposure information besides CMV serostatus was available. A link between a missense DCLRE1C variant and TCR beta V- and J-gene trimming emerged from a later analysis.

Both 60 Vbeta primers and 13 Jbeta primers went into the PCR. The protocol was immunoSEQ multiplex PCR, while the TCRdb copy is restricted to in-frame clones and leaves out a portion. The table records about 110,000 clones, approximately 67% of them present only once. A note on this clone: As yet, its antigen is unknown.

Donors sampled were nominally healthy, though unrecorded immune exposures were likely. The CDR3 is made up of 14 amino acids. Trimming stripped 2 bases from V and 6 bases from J, with 13 bases between. Germline V lookup: CDR1 MNHNS, CDR2 SASEGT. This clonotype was obtained from a young man in good health and CMV-seropositive. The sample was PBMCs. V usage is TRBV6-1 and J usage is TRBJ1-1, with D maybe TRBD1 (5 bases). The CDR3 reads CASSEQGLTSEAFF. For the CDR3, the DNA is TGTGCCAGCAGTGAACAGGGTTTAACTTCTGAAGCTTTCTTT.